This TCR beta chain was found in a study of T cells in tumors after PD-1 blockade. Overall study context: Either cemiplimab 350 mg every 2 weeks or pembrolizumab 200 mg every 3 weeks was given. Some patients also took daily vismodegib 150 mg during anti-PD-1 treatment.

A few counts support this clone. The method was immunoSEQ multiplex PCR; TCRdb's version includes in-frame clones alone and lacks a portion of them. Of roughly 59,000 clones listed, around 77% were seen once; the top ten hold roughly 12%. V dropped 7 bases and J dropped 2 bases, with 17 bases sitting between them. This CDR3 is 15 amino acids long. The germline V gene has CDR1 MNHEY and CDR2 SVGAGI. The source material was PBMCs, sampled before anti-PD-1 treatment. The sequence was obtained from a human donor with basal cell carcinoma. This chain uses TRBV6-5 with TRBJ1-2, with a tentative D call TRBD1 (6 bases). The chain's CDR3 is CASTTTGRGNYGYTF. CDR3 DNA: TGTGCCAGCACTACCACAGGGAGGGGAAACTATGGCTACACCTTC.